This TCR beta chain was sequenced for a study of tumor-infiltrating lymphocytes in primary liver carcinoma. The germline V gene has CDR1 SGHRS and CDR2 YFSETQ. The CDR3 is 16 amino acids. Production of TCR beta cDNA used around 0.45 ug total RNA together with a constant-region primer. For TCR beta, libraries were produced by three nested multiplex PCR rounds using slightly modified ARM-PCR. Amplification in the first two PCR rounds was performed using TRBV1-TRBV30 forward primers and a C-beta reverse primer for around 11 cycles each. TCRdb passed the multiplex PCR reads through MiXCR, listing each CDR3 protein once. The table records 300,000 to 350,000 distinct CDR3 sequences, almost 60% of them present only once. In addition to blood RNA drawn from unsorted whole blood, germline DNA was extracted. As concerns this clonotype: The junction departs from germline at one end; a sequencing error may be responsible.

This TCR was recovered from a woman in her 30s with primary liver carcinoma and hepatitis B virus infection. The chain has TRBV5-1 and TRBJ2-2; TRBD2 agrees at 11 bases. Sequences were obtained from peripheral blood. The CDR3 loop reads CASSLGLAGSSGELFF. The CDR3 DNA sequence: TGCGCCAGCAGCTTGGGACTAGCGGGATCAAGCGGGGAACTGTTTTTT.